A selection of T cell receptor beta chains follows, all from one sample in a study of response to subunit inactivated influenza vaccine. One entry per CDR3 protein, called by TCRdb with MiXCR from the RT-PCR reads. The sample gives approximately 730,000 distinct CDR3 sequences, roughly 13% of which show up once; 5.5% to 7% is in the top ten. Sequenced here: PBMCs from blood, sampled about 14 days before vaccination. The origin of the receptors is a man in his forties or fifties who received an inactivated influenza vaccine. The CDR3 runs from the conserved cysteine through the conserved F or W. The D gene is left open where the match is weak. Size tells how often a clone was seen (once, few, many) or the class of an expanded clone, and some rows leave it out.

clone_size d_call j_call v_call cdr3_nt cdr3_aa
. . TRBJ1-2 TRBV27 TGTGCCAGCACCAATGGCTATGGCTACACCTTC CASTNGYGYTF
few TRBD2 TRBJ2-3 TRBV6-5 TGTGCCAGCAGTTACGGTCTGGGACTAGTTACAGATACGCAGTATTTT CASSYGLGLVTDTQYF
. . TRBJ2-7 TRBV2 TGTGCCAGCAGTGAGTCCCCGACAGCCGCTTACGAGCAGTACTTC CASSESPTAAYEQYF
many . TRBJ2-2 TRBV6-2/TRBV6-3 TGTGCCAGCAGTTACTCGATAGACACCGGGGAGCTGTTTTTT CASSYSIDTGELFF
few TRBD2 TRBJ2-7 TRBV4-2 TGTGCCAGCAGCCAAGTTGGGACTAGCATCGAGCAGTACTTC CASSQVGTSIEQYF
. TRBD2 TRBJ2-7 TRBV11-2 TGTGCCAGCAGCCGGAAGCGGGGCACCTACGAGCAGTACTTC CASSRKRGTYEQYF
few TRBD1 TRBJ2-7 TRBV20-1 TGCAGTGCTACCCCCTTCGACAGGGCTCCATACGAGCAGTACTTC CSATPFDRAPYEQYF
. . TRBJ2-7 TRBV20-1 TGCAGTGCTAGTAGCAGCAGGGTCTACGAGCAGTACTTC CSASSSRVYEQYF
. . TRBJ2-3 TRBV5-1 TGCGCCAGCAGACGAGGAGTAGCGACGGCAGATACGCAGTATTTT CASRRGVATADTQYF
many . TRBJ2-7 TRBV29-1 TGCAGCGCTTTGGACGGCTACTACGAGCAGTACTTC CSALDGYYEQYF
. TRBD2 TRBJ2-3 TRBV13 TGTGCCAGCAGCTTATTGGGGACTAGGACGCAGTATTTT CASSLLGTRTQYF
few TRBD2 TRBJ2-7 TRBV3-1 TGTGCCAGCAGCCTCGGACTAGCTAGTTCCTACGAGCAGTACTTC CASSLGLASSYEQYF
. TRBD1 TRBJ2-7 TRBV6-5 TGTGCCAGCAGTTATAGGACAGGGAACTACGAGCAGTACTTC CASSYRTGNYEQYF
. TRBD1 TRBJ1-2 TRBV5-5 TGTGCCAGCCGGACAGGCAACGCTAACTATGGCTACACCTTC CASRTGNANYGYTF
. TRBD2 TRBJ2-7 TRBV11-1 TGTGCCAGCAGCTTAGCGCGTAGCGGGGGACCAGGAGGCTACGAGCAGTACTTC CASSLARSGGPGGYEQYF
many . TRBJ1-1 TRBV12-3/TRBV12-4 TGTGCCAGCAGTTTTGGACAGATTAACACTGAAGCTTTCTTT CASSFGQINTEAFF
. . TRBJ2-2 TRBV5-1 TGCGCCAGCAGATGGCCGATCGGAAGCACCGGGGAGCTGTTTTTT CASRWPIGSTGELFF
. . TRBJ2-5 TRBV12-3/TRBV12-4 TGTGCCAGCAGTTTTACTTATGGATTCAAAGAGACCCAGTACTTC CASSFTYGFKETQYF
few TRBD2 TRBJ2-3 TRBV4-3 TGCGCCAGCAGCCAAGGTCTAGCGGTCACAGATACGCAGTATTTT CASSQGLAVTDTQYF
. . TRBJ1-1 TRBV24-1 TGTGCCACCAGTGATTCCTGGAACTCTGAAGCTTTCTTT CATSDSWNSEAFF
. . TRBJ1-2 TRBV20-1 TGCAGTGCGAGACCCAGGGGTGGTGGCTACACCTTC CSARPRGGGYTF
. . TRBJ2-1 TRBV18 TGTGCCAGCTCACCACCGGCTAGCCTTAGCAATGAGCAGTTCTTC CASSPPASLSNEQFF
. TRBD1 TRBJ2-7 TRBV29-1 TGCAGCGTTTACTCCGGGACAGGACCCTACGAGCAGTACTTC CSVYSGTGPYEQYF
few . TRBJ2-3 TRBV11-2 TGTGCCAGCAGCTTAGATCGAGGACAGACACCTAGCACAGATACGCAGTATTTT CASSLDRGQTPSTDTQYF
. TRBD1 TRBJ1-4 TRBV6-1 TGTGCCAGCAGACGGGACAGATTGTCGGAAAAACTGTTTTTT CASRRDRLSEKLFF
many . TRBJ2-7 TRBV6-5 TGTGCCAGCAGTTACGCCGGGACGTCCGAAGGCGAGCAGTACTTC CASSYAGTSEGEQYF
. TRBD2 TRBJ2-7 TRBV20-1 TGCAGTGCTAGACCCATTCTAGCGGGAGGGCCTGACGAGCAGTACTTC CSARPILAGGPDEQYF
. . TRBJ2-1 TRBV12-3/TRBV12-4 TGTGCCAGCAGCCTGGAGGCAGCTGTCCTTTTGAATGAGCAGTTCTTC CASSLEAAVLLNEQFF
. TRBD2 TRBJ2-7 TRBV7-2 TGTGCCAGCAGCTTAGCGCGTGCGGGAGGTACCTACGAGCAGTACTTC CASSLARAGGTYEQYF
. TRBD2 TRBJ2-1 TRBV20-1 TGCAGTGCTAGGCGGACTAGCGGGCGCGGCTCCTACAATGAGCAGTTCTTC CSARRTSGRGSYNEQFF
few TRBD1 TRBJ2-7 TRBV5-1 TGCGCCAGCAGCACATACAGGGGGGTCGCCTACGAGCAGTACTTC CASSTYRGVAYEQYF
few TRBD2 TRBJ2-1 TRBV19 TGTGCCAGTAGTAAGGGGGAGGGACTAGCCAACAATGAGCAGTTCTTC CASSKGEGLANNEQFF
few . TRBJ1-4 TRBV19 TGTGCCAGTACCTATGGAGGGTACAATGAAAAACTGTTTTTT CASTYGGYNEKLFF
few . TRBJ2-3 TRBV13 TGTGCCAGCAGCTTCGCCGTAAGGGGGGATACGCAGTATTTT CASSFAVRGDTQYF
many . TRBJ2-3 TRBV20-1 TGCAGTGCTAGAGGAACCGGAAACACAGATACGCAGTATTTT CSARGTGNTDTQYF
. . TRBJ2-3 TRBV3-1 TGTGCCAGCAGCCAAGGGGGGACGGCGAGTGATACGCAGTATTTT CASSQGGTASDTQYF
. . TRBJ1-4 TRBV14 TGTGCCAGCAGCCAATTAGAAATGACAACCTCCCGGCTGTTTTTT CASSQLEMTTSRLFF
few TRBD1 TRBJ2-7 TRBV10-3 TGTGCCATCAGTGGGGACAGGGGATTTCTTGTGGGCTCCAACGAGCAGTACTTC CAISGDRGFLVGSNEQYF
many . TRBJ1-6 TRBV20-1 TGCAGTGCCCGGTCCTCCTATAATTCACCCCTCCACTTT CSARSSYNSPLHF
few . TRBJ1-6 TRBV27 TGTGCCAGCGGCTATAATCAGGGTGTAGCCTATTCACCCCTCCACTTT CASGYNQGVAYSPLHF
few TRBD2 TRBJ2-1 TRBV4-1 TGCGCCAGCAGCCAAGGGGGACTAGCGGGGGTCAATGAGCAGTTCTTC CASSQGGLAGVNEQFF
few . TRBJ2-2 TRBV10-3 TGTGCCATCAGTGAGTCAGGTCTGACCGGGGAGCTGTTTTTT CAISESGLTGELFF
. . TRBJ2-1 TRBV4-3 TGCGCCAGCAGCCAAGTTGGGTGGGGAACCTACAATGAGCAGTTCTTC CASSQVGWGTYNEQFF
few TRBD1 TRBJ2-1 TRBV4-3 TGCGCCAGCAGCCAAGGGGACAGAGAATACAATGAGCAGTTCTTC CASSQGDREYNEQFF
. TRBD1 TRBJ2-2 TRBV29-1 TGCAGCGTCCGTAAGGACAGGGACATCGGGGAGCTGTTTTTT CSVRKDRDIGELFF
. . TRBJ2-7 TRBV20-1 TGCAGTGCACCTTATGGGGGGCTCAGCCCGTACGAGCAGTACTTC CSAPYGGLSPYEQYF
. . TRBJ1-1 TRBV5-1 TGCGCCAGCAGCTTGGAGGCAGCCCCGGGAGCTTTCTTT CASSLEAAPGAFF
few . TRBJ2-2 TRBV20-1 TGCAGTGCCCTACAACCGGGGCCCACCGGGGAGCTGTTTTTT CSALQPGPTGELFF
few . TRBJ2-2 TRBV7-2 TGTGCCAGCAGCACCGAGGCTGGGAGAACCGGGGAGCTGTTTTTT CASSTEAGRTGELFF
. TRBD1 TRBJ2-1 TRBV11-1 TGTGCCAGCAGCTCCGAGACAGGGGGGTATGAGCAGTTCTTC CASSSETGGYEQFF
. . TRBJ1-2 TRBV5-4 TGTGCCAGCAGCATTCTTCGGACAGAAAACTATGGCTACACCTTC CASSILRTENYGYTF
. . TRBJ2-2 TRBV11-2 TGTGCCAGCAGCTTGCAGGGGCGGACCGGGGAGCTGTTTTTT CASSLQGRTGELFF
. TRBD1 TRBJ2-5 TRBV5-1 TGCGCCAGCAGCTTGGGGGCCTCCGGGACAGAAGAGACCCAGTACTTC CASSLGASGTEETQYF
many . TRBJ2-2 TRBV20-1 TGCAGTGCTAGAGATCCCAAAGGACAGATCACCGGGGAGCTGTTTTTT CSARDPKGQITGELFF
. TRBD2 TRBJ2-3 TRBV29-1 TGCAGCGAGCGGGATCACTCAGATACGCAGTATTTT CSERDHSDTQYF
few . TRBJ2-5 TRBV5-1 TGCGCCAGCAGCTTGGAGTCAGAGACCCAGTACTTC CASSLESETQYF
few . TRBJ2-7 TRBV5-1 TGCGCCAGCAGCTCCGTCACCTCCTACGAGCAGTACTTC CASSSVTSYEQYF
many . TRBJ2-3 TRBV28 TGTGCCAGCAGTTTGTTAACTCGACTACTAGCCAGCACAGATACGCAGTATTTT CASSLLTRLLASTDTQYF
many . TRBJ1-2 TRBV20-1 TGCAGTGCTAGAGGGGGGACGATTTACTATGGCTACACCTTC CSARGGTIYYGYTF
few . TRBJ2-5 TRBV3-1 TGTGCCAGCAGCCAACTAGGTCCGGAGACCCAGTACTTC CASSQLGPETQYF